This passage covers 12 T cell receptor beta chains from one sample sequenced in a study of shared clonotypes between healthy human individuals. Profiled with immunoSEQ multiplex PCR; TCRdb holds only in-frame clones, not every one. The data show about 1.1 million clones, with around three quarters seen just once and more than 0.45% held by the top ten. Sequenced material: memory CD4+ T cells from PBMCs. The subset: CD45RA-negative fraction. The receptor source for this set is a man aged 18 to 30 in good health. Some clones in this sample may be carry-over from other donors' samples.

The V gene is TRBV19, the J gene TRBJ1-1, with a possible D match to TRBD1 (5 bases). The CDR3 has 14 amino acids. V lost 5 bases to trimming and J lost 6 bases, with 16 bases between them. CDR1 is LNHDA, CDR2 SQIVND, per germline (reference sequence). This CDR3 reads CASSDGALGAEAFF. In nucleotides, the CDR3 is TGTGCCAGTAGTGACGGGGCCCTTGGCGCTGAAGCTTTCTTT.

As DNA, the CDR3 is TGCGCCAGCAGCCGGGACTTCCCCCTCCTCGAGCAGTACTTC. Its protein is CASSRDFPLLEQYF. The J gene is TRBJ2-7, the V gene TRBV10-2, with D tentatively TRBD2 (6 bases). CDR3 length equals 14 residues. The germline V gene has CDR1 WSHSY and CDR2 SAAADI. Trimming stripped 6 bases from V and 6 bases from J, with 18 bases between.

Worth noting for this clone: This sample also contains other DNA sequences that code for the same CDR3. The chain links TRBV28 to TRBJ1-1; no firm D call. This CDR3 is built from 15 residues. Trimming took 1 base from V and 0 from J, leaving 9 bases between them. The germline CDR1 and CDR2 sequences are MDHEN and SYDVKM. CDR3 coding DNA: TGTGCCAGCAGTTTATCGGGAAGAGTGAACACTGAAGCTTTCTTT. It codes for CASSLSGRVNTEAFF.

The CDR3 sequence is CASSLDRGLNTGELFF. The DNA for the CDR3 is TGTGCCAGCAGCTTAGACAGGGGATTGAACACCGGGGAGCTGTTTTTT. The chain combines TRBV7-9 with TRBJ2-2, with 7 nucleotides matching TRBD1. The CDR3 sequence is 16 residues long. Trimming cost V 1 base and J 1 base; bases outside gene matches: 3. Germline V gene data show CDR1 as SEHNR and CDR2 as FQNEAQ (reference sequence).

V gene TRBV21-1 combines with J gene TRBJ2-7; the D call TRBD1 from the table was never checked on the DNA. TRBV21-1 is given as a pseudogene. This CDR3 comprises 16 residues. The CDR3 nucleotides are TGTGCCAGCAGCAAATGGGACAGGAGCTCAACCTACGAGCAGTACTTC. Translated, it gives CASSKWDRSSTYEQYF.

This clone was seen repeatedly, ten times or more. The chain combines TRBV28 with TRBJ1-5; D possibly corresponds to TRBD1 (6 bases). V was clipped by 6 bases and J by 6 bases, with 21 bases between them. Germline V gene sequence: CDR1 MDHEN, CDR2 SYDVKM. The CDR3 runs 16 residues. The CDR3 loop reads CASRPPYREGGQPQHF. CDR3 sequence (DNA): TGTGCCAGCAGACCTCCTTACAGGGAAGGGGGTCAGCCCCAGCATTTT.

On this clone itself: A read error is possible here, since a much larger clone lies one base away. V usage is TRBV6-6 and J usage is TRBJ1-1, with 7 bases lining up with TRBD1. The CDR3 has 16 amino acids. V lost 6 bases to trimming and J lost 4 bases; unmatched junction nucleotides: 14. Germline-derived CDR1 and CDR2 are MNHNY and SVGAGI (reference sequence). CDR3 sequence: CASSPTGRTKSTEAFF. The CDR3 coding sequence is TGTGCCAGCAGCCCGACAGGGAGAACCAAGAGCACTGAAGCTTTCTTT.

The table lists this clone with a few counts. The CDR3 loop reads CASSYQGEGRRDSYNEQFF. CDR3 in DNA: TGTGCCAGCAGTTACCAGGGGGAAGGGCGGCGGGATTCCTACAATGAGCAGTTCTTC. J is TRBJ2-1 and V is TRBV6-7; weak D call: TRBD1 (7 bases). TRBV6-7 carries the ORF label, with uncertain function. This CDR3 has 19 residues. V lost 2 bases to trimming and J lost 1 base, with 21 bases between them.

This clone was counted a few times. The chain joins TRBV10-3 to TRBJ1-2; 10 nucleotides align to TRBD1. The CDR3 sequence is 13 residues long. Germline CDR1 ENHRY, CDR2 SYGVKD. V lost 6 bases and J lost 8; bases outside the gene matches: 6. CDR3 protein: CAISGQGDRGYTF. The CDR3 DNA reads as TGTGCCATCAGCGGACAGGGGGATAGAGGCTACACCTTC.

V usage is TRBV6-6 and J usage is TRBJ2-5; 12 nucleotides agree with TRBD2. Losses at the gene ends were 4 bases for V and 7 bases for J; bases not matched to a gene: 7. The germline V gene has CDR1 MNHNY and CDR2 SVGAGI (reference sequence). The CDR3 is 15 residues long. For the CDR3, the DNA is TGTGCCAGCAGTTTTACTAGCGGGGGGTTTGGGACCCAGTACTTC. This codes for CASSFTSGGFGTQYF.

The V call is TRBV28, the J call TRBJ2-1, with a weak D call TRBD2 (6 bases). CDR3 length equals 11 residues. Germline-derived CDR1 and CDR2 are MDHEN and SYDVKM. The V and J ends lost 5 bases and 15 bases respectively, with 14 bases between them. The CDR3 DNA is TGTGCCAGCAGTAGCGGGTTGTCTCCGTTCTTC. Translated: CASSSGLSPFF. The full variable domain, completed using reference TRBV28 and TRBJ2-1, is DVKVTQSSRYLVKRTGEKVFLECVQDMDHENMFWYRQDPGLGLRLIYFSYDVKMKEKGDIPEGYSVSREKKERFSLILESASTNQTSMYLCASSSGLSPFFGPGTRLTVL.

The chain couples TRBV5-1 to TRBJ2-7, with 8 nucleotides matching TRBD1. The CDR3 contains 17 residues. V trimming: 0 bases; J trimming: 6 bases; junction bases outside the gene matches: 14. CDR1 SGHRS and CDR2 YFSETQ come from the germline V gene. CDR3 protein: CASSLALQGAPSSEQYF. The DNA for the CDR3 is TGCGCCAGCAGCTTGGCCCTTCAGGGGGCGCCGAGTAGCGAGCAGTACTTC.